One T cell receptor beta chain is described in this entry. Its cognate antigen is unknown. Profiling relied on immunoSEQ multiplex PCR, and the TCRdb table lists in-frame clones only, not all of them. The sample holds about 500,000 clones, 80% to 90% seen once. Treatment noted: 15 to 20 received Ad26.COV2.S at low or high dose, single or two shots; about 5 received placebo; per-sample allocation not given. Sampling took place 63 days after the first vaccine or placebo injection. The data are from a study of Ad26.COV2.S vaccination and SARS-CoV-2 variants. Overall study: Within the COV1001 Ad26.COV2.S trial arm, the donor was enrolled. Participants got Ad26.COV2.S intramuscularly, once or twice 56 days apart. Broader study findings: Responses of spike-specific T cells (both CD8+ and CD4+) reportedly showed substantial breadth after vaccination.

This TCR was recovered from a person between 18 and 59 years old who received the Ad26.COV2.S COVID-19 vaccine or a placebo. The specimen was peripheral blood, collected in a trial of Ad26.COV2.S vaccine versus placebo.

In DNA form, the CDR3 reads TGTGCCAGCAGTGATGGGGACGATTTCATTCAGTACTTC. This gives the protein CASSDGDDFIQYF. This chain links TRBV6-1 with TRBJ2-4, with D perhaps given as TRBD1 or TRBD2 (5 bases each). CDR1 and CDR2 (germline): MNHNS, SASEGT. V was shortened by 3 bases and J by 9 bases, with 12 bases between the two germline ends. CDR3 size: 13 residues.